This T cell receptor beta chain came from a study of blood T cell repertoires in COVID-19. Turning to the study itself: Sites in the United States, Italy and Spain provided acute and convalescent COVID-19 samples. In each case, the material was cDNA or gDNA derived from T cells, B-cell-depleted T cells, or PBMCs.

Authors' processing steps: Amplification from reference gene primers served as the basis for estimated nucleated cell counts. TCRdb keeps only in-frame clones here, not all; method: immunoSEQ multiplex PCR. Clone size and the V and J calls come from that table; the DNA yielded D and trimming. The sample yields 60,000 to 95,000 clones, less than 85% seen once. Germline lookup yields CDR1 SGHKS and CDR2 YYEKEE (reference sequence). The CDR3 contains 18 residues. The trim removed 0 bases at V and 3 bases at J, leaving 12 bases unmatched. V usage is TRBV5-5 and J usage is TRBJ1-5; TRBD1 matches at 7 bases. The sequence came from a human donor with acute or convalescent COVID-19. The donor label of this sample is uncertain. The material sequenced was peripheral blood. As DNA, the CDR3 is TGTGCCAGCAGCTTGGTATTGATCGACAGGGTAGTCAATCAGCCCCAGCATTTT. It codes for CASSLVLIDRVVNQPQHF.